This T cell receptor (beta chain) was recorded in a study of patients and donors after allogeneic stem cell transplantation. MiXCR, run by TCRdb on the RT-PCR reads, gives a single entry per CDR3 protein. The profile shows some 200,000 distinct CDR3 sequences, about 40% of them singletons. Germline values: CDR1 ENHRY, CDR2 SYGVKD. Trimming took 2 bases from V and 0 from J, leaving 10 bases between them. The CDR3 sequence is 15 residues long. This receptor was identified in a human donor who was either an allogeneic HSCT recipient or a stem cell or donor lymphocyte infusion donor (not recorded which). It is not recorded whose cells these are; they may come from a transplant donor. The chain combines TRBV10-3 with TRBJ1-2; D unresolved. Material: blood, either unsorted or a sorted T cell fraction (not recorded which). CDR3 in DNA: TGTGCCATCAGTGAGCAATCAGAAGCTAACTATGGCTACACCTTC. Amino acids: CAISEQSEANYGYTF.